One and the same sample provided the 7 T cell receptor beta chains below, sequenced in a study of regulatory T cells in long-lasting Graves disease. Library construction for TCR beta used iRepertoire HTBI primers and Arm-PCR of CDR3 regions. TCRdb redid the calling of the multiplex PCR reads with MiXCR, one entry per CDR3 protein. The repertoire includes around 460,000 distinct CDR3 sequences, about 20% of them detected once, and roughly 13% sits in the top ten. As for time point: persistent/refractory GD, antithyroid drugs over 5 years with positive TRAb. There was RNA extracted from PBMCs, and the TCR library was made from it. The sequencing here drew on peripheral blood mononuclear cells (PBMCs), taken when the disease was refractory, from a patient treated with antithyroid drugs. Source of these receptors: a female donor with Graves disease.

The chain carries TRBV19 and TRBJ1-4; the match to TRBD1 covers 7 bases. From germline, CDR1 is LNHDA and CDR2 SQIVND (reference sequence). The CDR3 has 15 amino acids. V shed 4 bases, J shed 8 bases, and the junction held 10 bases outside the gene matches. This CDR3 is CASSTITGEGEKLFF. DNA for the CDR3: TGTGCCAGTAGTACAATTACAGGGGAAGGGGAAAAACTGTTTTTT.

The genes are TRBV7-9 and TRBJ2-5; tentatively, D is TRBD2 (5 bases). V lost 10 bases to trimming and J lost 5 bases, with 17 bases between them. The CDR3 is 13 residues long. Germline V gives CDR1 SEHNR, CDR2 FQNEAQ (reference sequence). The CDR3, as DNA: TGTGCCACTCCGCTAGCAGAAGGGGAGACCCAGTACTTC. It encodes CATPLAEGETQYF. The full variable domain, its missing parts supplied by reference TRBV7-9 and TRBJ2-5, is DTGVSQNPRHKITKRGQNVTFRCDPISEHNRLYWYRQTLGQGPEFLTYFQNEAQLEKSRLLSDRFSAERPKGSFSTLEIQRTEQGDSAMYLCATPLAEGETQYFGPGTRLLVL.

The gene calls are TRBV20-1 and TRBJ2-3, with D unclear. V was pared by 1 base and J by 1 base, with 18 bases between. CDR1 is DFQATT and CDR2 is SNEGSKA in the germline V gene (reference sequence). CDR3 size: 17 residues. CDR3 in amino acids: CSARAPVAVTRTDTQYF. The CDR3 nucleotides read TGCAGTGCTAGAGCCCCCGTGGCGGTCACCCGCACAGATACGCAGTATTTT.

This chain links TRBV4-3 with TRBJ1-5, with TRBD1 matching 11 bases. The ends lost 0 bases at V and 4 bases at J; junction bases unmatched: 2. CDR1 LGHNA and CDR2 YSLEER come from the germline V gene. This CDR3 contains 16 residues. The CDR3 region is CASSQDRDRGNQPQHF. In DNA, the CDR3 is TGCGCCAGCAGCCAAGATCGGGACAGGGGGAATCAGCCCCAGCATTTT.

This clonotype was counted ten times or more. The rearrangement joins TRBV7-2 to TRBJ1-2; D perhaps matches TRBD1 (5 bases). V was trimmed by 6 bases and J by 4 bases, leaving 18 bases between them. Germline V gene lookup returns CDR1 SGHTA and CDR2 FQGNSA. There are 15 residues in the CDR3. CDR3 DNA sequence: TGTGCCAGCAGTCGAACCTCCGGGGCTAGCTATGGCTACACCTTC. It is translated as CASSRTSGASYGYTF.

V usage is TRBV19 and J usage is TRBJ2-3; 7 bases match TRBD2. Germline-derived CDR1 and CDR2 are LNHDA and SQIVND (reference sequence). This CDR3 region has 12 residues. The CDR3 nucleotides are TGTGACCAGCGGGAATTTTCAGATACGCAGTATTTT. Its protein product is CDQREFSDTQYF.

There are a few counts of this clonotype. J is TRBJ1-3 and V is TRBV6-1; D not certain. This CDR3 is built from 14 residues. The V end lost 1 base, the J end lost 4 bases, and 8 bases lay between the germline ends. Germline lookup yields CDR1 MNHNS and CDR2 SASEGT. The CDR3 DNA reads TGTGCCAGCAGTGAAGAGGGTACCGGAAACACCATATATTTT. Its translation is CASSEEGTGNTIYF.